A single sample gave rise to the 32 T cell receptor beta chains below, sequenced in a study of T cell responses to AZD1222 COVID-19 vaccine. Measured with immunoSEQ multiplex PCR; TCRdb has only the in-frame clones, and not every one. The sample contains tens of thousands of clones, around 92% of which appear only once. Specimen: peripheral blood, collected on day 0 of MenACWY control vaccination. These receptors all come from an adult in good health.

V gene TRBV4-1 combines with J gene TRBJ1-5; D unclear. The CDR3 contains 16 residues. V was cut by 4 bases and J by 2 bases, with 15 bases left in between. CDR1 is MGHRA and CDR2 is YSYEKL in the germline V gene. The CDR3 protein is CASSPTISMGNQPQHF. In nucleotides, the CDR3 is TGCGCCAGCAGCCCAACGATAAGTATGGGCAATCAGCCCCAGCATTTT.

This clone came up once. The chain couples TRBV19 to TRBJ1-5; 9 bases align to TRBD1. The CDR3 runs to 16 residues. Germline lookup yields CDR1 LNHDA and CDR2 SQIVND (reference sequence). J was trimmed by 7 bases and V by 3 bases; bases with no gene match: 10. DNA for the CDR3: TGTGCCAGTAGTATGTTCGGACAGGGGCTCGGGCAGCCCCAGCATTTT. It yields the protein CASSMFGQGLGQPQHF.

The chain uses TRBV20-1 and TRBJ2-5; 7 nucleotides align to TRBD2. J gave up 0 bases and V 3 bases, and 13 bases lay outside the gene matches. Germline V gene sequence: CDR1 DFQATT, CDR2 SNEGSKA (reference sequence). The CDR3 has 17 residues. The CDR3 DNA is TGCAGTGCTAGTTTTCGAGGTGGGCGGGGGAACCAAGAGACCCAGTACTTC. Its protein product is CSASFRGGRGNQETQYF.

The chain has TRBV29-1 and TRBJ2-3; D is unresolved. Germline CDR1 and CDR2: SQVTM and ANQGSEA. CDR3 length equals 12 residues. Trimming cost V 6 bases and J 4 bases, with 11 bases left between them. The CDR3 here is CSVAWSADTQYF. CDR3 DNA sequence: TGCAGCGTCGCCTGGTCAGCAGATACGCAGTATTTT.

V and J are TRBV7-2 and TRBJ2-7, with a tentative D call TRBD1 (5 bases). The CDR3 totals 13 residues. CDR1 and CDR2 from the germline V gene are SGHTA and FQGNSA. Deletions cut 1 base from V and 5 bases from J, with 9 bases between. The CDR3 loop is CASSLEGIHEQYF. The CDR3 region has the DNA TGTGCCAGCAGCTTAGAGGGGATTCACGAGCAGTACTTC. The whole variable domain, remainder taken from reference TRBV7-2 and TRBJ2-7, is GAGVSQSPSNKVTEKGKDVELRCDPISGHTALYWYRQSLGQGLEFLIYFQGNSAPDKSGLPSDRFSAERTGGSVSTLTIQRTQQEDSAVYLCASSLEGIHEQYFGPGTRLTVT.

The CDR3 DNA sequence: TGCGCCAGCAGCTTAGATCAACCTCGCCTTAACTATGGCTACACCTTC. Its protein product is CASSLDQPRLNYGYTF. V and J are TRBV5-1 and TRBJ1-2; no reliable D call. The CDR3 is 16 amino acids. Trimming took off 2 bases at V and 1 base at J, with 15 bases between the two ends. CDR1 SGHRS and CDR2 YFSETQ come from the germline V gene.

This rearrangement joins TRBV4-2 to TRBJ2-1; D remains unclear. The germline V gene encodes CDR1 LGHNA and CDR2 YNFKEQ. The V and J ends lost 0 bases and 9 bases respectively, with 9 bases between them. This CDR3 spans 13 amino acids. The CDR3 DNA follows: TGTGCCAGCAGCCAAGATAGTCAAGCTGAGCAGTTCTTC. Protein product: CASSQDSQAEQFF.

The chain recombines TRBV5-4 with TRBJ2-7; TRBD1 agrees at 7 bases. Germline assignment: CDR1 SGHNT and CDR2 YYREEE (reference sequence). The CDR3 is made up of 15 amino acids. The junction had 6 bases not matched to a gene; V was cut back by 0 bases and J by 3 bases. CDR3 sequence: CASSLGTGKYYEQYF. CDR3 DNA sequence: TGTGCCAGCAGCTTGGGGACAGGAAAATACTACGAGCAGTACTTC. Using reference TRBV5-4 and TRBJ2-7 for the parts outside the CDR3, the full variable domain is ETGVTQSPTHLIKTRGQQVTLRCSSQSGHNTVSWYQQALGQGPQFIFQYYREEENGRGNFPPRFSGLQFPNYSSELNVNALELDDSALYLCASSLGTGKYYEQYFGPGTRLTVT.

The chain employs TRBV19 and TRBJ2-1; possible D gene TRBD1, 8 bases. Trimming removed 6 bases at V and 6 bases at J, with 18 bases between. CDR1 LNHDA and CDR2 SQIVND come from the germline V gene (reference sequence). The CDR3 extends over 15 amino acids. CDR3 DNA sequence: TGTGCCAGTAGCCTCCAGGGGGGGACAGGCAATGAGCAGTTCTTC. Its protein is CASSLQGGTGNEQFF.

CDR3 nucleotide sequence: TGCGCCAGCAGCACTTCAGGGGGCCCTAGCTACGAGCAGTACTTC. It yields the protein CASSTSGGPSYEQYF. The V gene is TRBV5-1, the J gene TRBJ2-7, with 8 bases aligning to TRBD1. The trim removed 4 bases at V and 3 bases at J, leaving 9 bases unmatched. The germline V gene has CDR1 SGHRS and CDR2 YFSETQ. The CDR3 has 15 amino acids. The complete variable domain, with remaining parts taken from reference TRBV5-1 and TRBJ2-7, reads KAGVTQTPRYLIKTRGQQVTLSCSPISGHRSVSWYQQTPGQGLQFLFEYFSETQRNKGNFPGRFSGRQFSNSRSEMNVSTLELGDSALYLCASSTSGGPSYEQYFGPGTRLTVT.

This chain joins TRBV21-1 and TRBJ1-5; the tabulated D call, TRBD1, remains unverified against the DNA. TRBV21-1 is deemed a pseudogene. This CDR3 comprises 16 residues. CDR3 sequence (DNA): TGTGCCAGCAGCAAAGAGGGGGCAGGGGGCGGACAGCCCCAGCATTTT. It codes for CASSKEGAGGGQPQHF.

J is TRBJ1-4 and V is TRBV7-2; perhaps TRBD1 as D (6 bases). The V gene's germline CDR1 is SGHTA and CDR2 FQGNSA. The CDR3 has 16 residues. The V gene lost 5 bases and the J gene lost 3 bases, with 16 bases spanning the gap. CDR3: CASSVSGASANEKLFF. The CDR3 DNA sequence: TGTGCCAGCAGCGTCTCAGGGGCGTCAGCTAATGAAAAACTGTTTTTT.

The rearrangement joins TRBV5-4 to TRBJ2-5; D gene uncertain. Germline lookup yields CDR1 SGHNT and CDR2 YYREEE (reference sequence). This CDR3 comprises 12 residues. The V end was cut by 3 bases, the J end by 4 bases, with 7 bases between. CDR3 coding DNA: TGTGCCAGCAGCTCCCTGGGAGAGACCCAGTACTTC. Translating it yields CASSSLGETQYF.

DNA of the CDR3: TGTGCCAGCAGCTTACAGGGGGCTTCCGGGGATGAGCAGTTCTTC. This translates into CASSLQGASGDEQFF. V gene TRBV5-4 combines with J gene TRBJ2-1, with 9 bases identical to TRBD1. The V segment lost 2 bases and the J segment 8 bases; nucleotides outside the gene matches: 8. This CDR3 has 15 residues. CDR1 and CDR2 from the germline V gene are SGHNT and YYREEE (reference sequence).

The chain employs TRBV12-3 or TRBV12-4 and TRBJ1-1; D possibly corresponds to TRBD1 (6 bases). The CDR3 is made up of 13 amino acids. V lost 5 bases and J 3 bases, leaving 10 bases between the germline ends. CDR3 in DNA: TGTGCCAGCAGTCTCGACAGGTACACTGAAGCTTTCTTT. Encoded protein: CASSLDRYTEAFF.

The CDR3 reads CASSQDVGEYGYTF. CDR3 coding DNA: TGTGCCAGCAGCCAAGATGTCGGGGAGTATGGCTACACCTTC. V gene TRBV3-1 (or the pseudogene TRBV3-2) combines with J gene TRBJ1-2, with D hard to call. V lost 0 bases to trimming and J lost 5 bases, with 10 bases between them. CDR3 length: 14 residues. The V gene's germline CDR1 is LGHDT and CDR2 YNNKEL (reference sequence).

The V and J genes are TRBV19 and TRBJ1-5; D is possibly TRBD1 (5 bases). Germline-derived CDR1 and CDR2 are LNHDA and SQIVND (reference sequence). The CDR3 is made up of 16 amino acids. V was clipped by 5 bases and J by 2 bases, with 16 bases between them. The CDR3 spells CASSLQQALRNQPQHF. The CDR3 DNA sequence: TGTGCCAGTAGTCTCCAACAGGCCCTTCGCAATCAGCCCCAGCATTTT. The variable domain in full, completed from reference TRBV19 and TRBJ1-5, reads DGGITQSPKYLFRKEGQNVTLSCEQNLNHDAMYWYRQDPGQGLRLIYYSQIVNDFQKGDIAEGYSVSREKKESFPLTVTSAQKNPTAFYLCASSLQQALRNQPQHFGDGTRLSIL.

The gene calls are TRBV19 and TRBJ2-7, with D possibly matching TRBD2 (6 bases). This CDR3 has 15 residues. Germline values: CDR1 LNHDA, CDR2 SQIVND (reference sequence). Trimming cost V 6 bases and J 3 bases, with 18 bases left between them. In DNA, the CDR3 is TGTGCCAGTAGCGAGGCCGGGACTTCCCTCTACGAGCAGTACTTC. Translation gives CASSEAGTSLYEQYF.

The CDR3, as DNA: TGTGCCAGCAGCCTAGATTTCAATGAGCAGTTCTTC. This codes for CASSLDFNEQFF. This sequence joins TRBV6-5 and TRBJ2-1; D unclear. Per the germline V gene, CDR1 is MNHEY and CDR2 is SVGAGI. This CDR3 is built from 12 residues. Trimming pared 6 bases from V and 6 bases from J, leaving 9 bases between.

The gene calls are TRBV7-9 and TRBJ1-4; tentative D call: TRBD1 (6 bases). Germline V gene sequence: CDR1 SEHNR, CDR2 FQNEAQ (reference sequence). V was cut by 5 bases and J by 7 bases, with 17 bases left in between. This CDR3 is built from 15 residues. Here the CDR3 DNA reads TGTGCCAGCAGCGCCATCAGGGGTGGAGTTGAAAAACTGTTTTTT. Its translation is CASSAIRGGVEKLFF. Full variable domain (missing parts from reference TRBV7-9 and TRBJ1-4): DTGVSQNPRHKITKRGQNVTFRCDPISEHNRLYWYRQTLGQGPEFLTYFQNEAQLEKSRLLSDRFSAERPKGSFSTLEIQRTEQGDSAMYLCASSAIRGGVEKLFFGSGTQLSVL.

The chain combines TRBV5-8 with TRBJ1-6; 9 bases match TRBD1. With V trimmed by 2 bases and J by 10 bases, 4 bases remained unmatched. This CDR3 has 14 residues. Germline CDR1 is SGHTS and CDR2 is YDEGEE. This CDR3 reads CASSFGTGNSPLHF. CDR3 sequence (DNA): TGTGCCAGCAGCTTTGGGACAGGGAACTCACCCCTCCACTTT.

The rearrangement links TRBV4-3 to TRBJ2-1, with no clear D. The germline CDR1 and CDR2 sequences are LGHNA and YSLEER. The CDR3 has 13 residues. V shed 0 bases and J shed 8 bases, with 8 bases lying between them. The CDR3 here is CASSQDSGHEQFF. CDR3 coding DNA: TGCGCCAGCAGCCAAGATTCGGGCCATGAGCAGTTCTTC.

The chain combines TRBV7-9 with TRBJ1-5; TRBD1 agrees at 7 bases. Germline V gene lookup returns CDR1 SEHNR and CDR2 FQNEAQ (reference sequence). The junction had 2 bases not matched to a gene; V was cut back by 3 bases and J by 3 bases. This CDR3 region has 14 residues. CDR3: CASSLTGLNQPQHF. The CDR3 nucleotides are TGTGCCAGCAGCTTGACAGGGCTCAATCAGCCCCAGCATTTT.

The chain carries TRBV5-4 and TRBJ2-7; D is ambiguous. This CDR3 has 11 amino acids. The V gene's germline CDR1 is SGHNT and CDR2 YYREEE (reference sequence). Trimming cost V 6 bases and J 10 bases, with 14 bases left between them. CDR3 residues: CASTNGNRQYF. CDR3 sequence (DNA): TGTGCCAGCACGAACGGAAATCGTCAGTACTTC.

The chain employs TRBV6-5 and TRBJ2-7; 9 nucleotides align to TRBD2. V was pared by 4 bases and J by 4 bases, with 5 bases of the junction left unmatched. The CDR3 extends over 14 amino acids. From germline, CDR1 is MNHEY and CDR2 SVGAGI. The CDR3 region is CASSLSSGGYEQYF. Here the CDR3 DNA reads TGTGCCAGCAGTTTGAGTAGCGGGGGTTACGAGCAGTACTTC.

The V gene is TRBV4-2, the J gene TRBJ2-7; D may be TRBD1 (5 bases). From germline, CDR1 is LGHNA and CDR2 YNFKEQ. This CDR3 spans 14 amino acids. V dropped 1 base and J dropped 3 bases, with 10 bases sitting between them. CDR3 coding DNA: TGTGCCAGCAGCCAAGGCGACAGAGACTACGAGCAGTACTTC. Its protein is CASSQGDRDYEQYF.

V gene TRBV13 combines with J gene TRBJ2-7; 9 bases match TRBD1. The CDR3 is made up of 15 amino acids. After removal of 3 bases from V and 2 bases from J, the junction contained 5 bases not matched to a gene. Germline CDR1 PRHDT, CDR2 FYEKMQ (reference sequence). The CDR3 region is CASSFDRGWAYEQYF. CDR3 sequence (DNA): TGTGCCAGCAGCTTCGACAGGGGGTGGGCCTACGAGCAGTACTTC.

V gene TRBV7-3 combines with J gene TRBJ2-3; possible D gene TRBD1, 5 bases. V lost 5 bases and J lost 3, with 12 bases in between. CDR3 length equals 14 residues. The germline V gene has CDR1 SGHTA and CDR2 FQGTGA. The CDR3, as DNA: TGTGCCAGCAGCCCTACGAAGGGGACAGATACGCAGTATTTT. Protein: CASSPTKGTDTQYF.

The rearrangement links TRBV27 to TRBJ2-5; TRBD1 might be the D (5 bases). Between the trimmed V and J ends, which lost 6 bases and 4 bases, there was a span of 9 bases. CDR1 and CDR2 from the germline V gene are MNHEY and SMNVEV (reference sequence). This CDR3 spans 12 amino acids. This chain's CDR3 is CASSQGRETQYF. The CDR3 DNA sequence: TGTGCCAGCAGCCAGGGCCGAGAGACCCAGTACTTC.

This rearrangement joins TRBV6-5 to TRBJ2-1; D remains ambiguous. V was pared by 4 bases and J by 0 bases, with 10 bases between. The CDR3 covers 15 residues. Looked up from germline, CDR1 is MNHEY and CDR2 is SVGAGI. The CDR3 DNA is TGTGCCAGCAGTTCCCCACGGAGCTCCTACAATGAGCAGTTCTTC. Protein sequence: CASSSPRSSYNEQFF.

The gene calls are TRBV5-4 and TRBJ1-1; no definite D call. The CDR3 is 12 residues long. Trimming stripped 0 bases from V and 6 bases from J, with 6 bases between. Germline assignment: CDR1 SGHNT and CDR2 YYREEE (reference sequence). In nucleotides, the CDR3 is TGTGCCAGCAGCTTGGACGGTGCTGAAGCTTTCTTT. Encoded protein: CASSLDGAEAFF.

This sequence joins TRBV6-6 and TRBJ2-7; the D gene is possibly TRBD2 (6 bases). From germline, CDR1 is MNHNY and CDR2 SVGAGI (reference sequence). Trimming pared 0 bases from V and 5 bases from J, leaving 11 bases between. The CDR3 length is 14 residues. In nucleotides, the CDR3 is TGTGCCAGCAGTTACTCGAAATGGGGGGACGAGCAGTACTTC. It is translated as CASSYSKWGDEQYF.